The clone carrying this T cell receptor (beta chain) came up a few times. Alpha and beta chains were covered, as first-strand cDNA relied on TRAV- and TRBV-specific primers. TCR amplification ran 15 to 25 PCR cycles using constant-region and V-primer adapter primers. Each CDR3 protein gets one entry after TCRdb re-called the reads with MiXCR. The data contain roughly 100,000 distinct CDR3 sequences, around 21% of them seen just once; the ten biggest clones take up over 3.5%. Time point specified: after trial treatment. Specified treatment: LDRT plus nivolumab, ipilimumab, low-dose cyclophosphamide and aspirin (RACIN trial). Each eligible patient had an advanced solid tumor, and these tumors lacked tumor-infiltrating lymphocytes. The data originate from a study of low-dose radiotherapy and immunotherapy resistance in tumors. At the level of the study: A total of 13 Gy over 26 weeks was given to Cohort 2 as 1 Gy per fraction every two weeks. Intravenous ipilimumab 1 mg/kg every six weeks was given with nivolumab 240 mg every two weeks. Every two weeks, one day ahead of radiation and immunotherapy, cyclophosphamide 200 mg/m2 was given (intravenously).

CDR3 size: 16 residues. Trimming took 3 bases from V and 4 from J, leaving 18 bases between them. The source of this sequence is a male donor with prostate cancer. Here the sequenced sample was PBMCs, taken after low-dose radiotherapy plus immunotherapy. This chain uses TRBV23-1 with TRBJ1-1, with D possibly matching TRBD1 (5 bases). TRBV23-1 qualifies as an ORF whose function is uncertain. CDR3 nucleotide sequence: TGCGCCAGCAGTCAGCCCTCCCCAGGGTCTCTCACTGAAGCTTTCTTT. Amino acids: CASSQPSPGSLTEAFF.